This T cell receptor beta chain came from a study of T cells in women clearing cervical HPV infection (dated by TCRdb to 2016 to 2018). Study-wide context: Cases were roughly 23 women with histologically confirmed HPV16-related CIN3 or worse, including a couple of invasive cancers. For cases, the median interval between lesion detection and blood sampling was about 140 days, with an interquartile range of roughly 90 to 200 days. The exploratory proof-of-principle case-control study was nested within the Guanacaste HPV Natural History Study in Costa Rica and compared TCR repertoires across cervical HPV16 outcomes. Blood from cases was collected at the visit where the lesion was first found, while blood from controls was collected once the infection could no longer be detected. As quality controls, five blinded duplicates were added to each group, bringing the total to approximately 60 samples made up of around 50 participants and around 10 replicates. Cases and controls were matched on year of sample collection and on age within five years. The parent cohort enrolled around 10,000 women aged 18 or older in Guanacaste, Costa Rica, during about 1992 to 1995 and followed them for over six years. The controls were around 25 women whose single incident HPV16 infection cleared within 12 months with no development of precancer or cancer. Since only a few of the women had HLA typing available, the possibility that HLA type was acting as a confounder could not be ruled out. A median age of approximately 34 years was observed in cases versus approximately 38 in controls, and no significant differences in baseline characteristics were found.

The CDR1 and CDR2 encoded by the germline V gene are KGHSH and LQKENI. The trim is 2 bases for V and 6 bases for J, with a gap of 13 bases between the germline ends. Taken from cysteine to phenylalanine, the CDR3 has 14 residues. The DNA shown is the part of the CDR3 that was read: 33 bases, in frame from base 1. Overall study outcomes, separate from this receptor: TCR repertoire richness was significantly higher in CIN3+ cases than in controls across sequencing depths, while evenness did not differ. Cases had lower TRBV6-7 relative abundance than controls (approximately 0.11% versus 0.16%; Bonferroni P = 0.0008). The cross-sectional design could not show whether associations preceded infection or resulted from it; effector/memory subsets and HPV-specific T cells were not isolated. Because T-cell numbers per sample were unknown, differences in richness could reflect varying T-cell content rather than repertoire biology. By combining richness with V gene abundances, random forest classifiers separated cases from controls with an estimated AUC of about 0.86.

The immunoSEQ assay used multiplex PCR to amplify TCR beta CDR3 regions from an average of around 1.2 ug of genomic DNA per sample. Primer bias was corrected in the assay by using a complete synthetic TCR repertoire to establish an amplification baseline. The amplicons were sequenced on the Illumina platform. The original pipeline was this. Error correction of the sequences involved clustering with frequency ratios plus a modified nearest-neighbor algorithm, after which the sequences were analyzed in the immunoSEQ Analyzer using IMGT gene definitions. At each rarefaction depth, TCR richness and evenness were averaged across 20 rarefaction repeats, and any sample with fewer sequences than the depth was left out. V, D and J gene relative abundances were compared between groups with Wilcoxon rank sum tests, applying FDR correction. For the blinded duplicates, the intraclass correlation was nearly 96% for TCR richness and averaged about 77% across more than 60 gene segments. Imported from immuneACCESS, the table was reduced by TCRdb to in-frame sequences with V and J called. These copies leave out some clones; in studies compared against another copy, an unresolved V gene accounts for under half, and the cause of the remainder is not known. V, J and clone size derive from that table, while D and trimming were established from the DNA sequence. The sample's records list 10,000 to 15,000 clones. The ten largest clones represent approximately 22% of the sample.

Every participant had a single incident cervical HPV16 infection, and women with prevalent HPV16 infections were excluded. Cervical HPV DNA was detected with MY09/MY11 PCR, and genotyping was done by dot-blot hybridization. More than 14 mL of heparinized blood was centrifuged, after which the buffy coat was aliquoted, frozen at -30 degrees C, and then stored at -80 degrees C. Genomic DNA was extracted from buffy coat specimens using QIAGEN kits. Going by frequency, this clone is medium-sized (0.01 to 0.1%); no count is logged. Its antigen has not been determined. The observed sequence ends 3 residues before the CDR3 terminus, with the missing tail filled in from the germline J gene.

Sequencing was performed on blood buffy coat. This receptor was identified in a woman aged 18-70 years with a cervical HPV16 infection that either progressed to CIN3+ or cleared (not recorded which). Here the chain combines TRBV18 and TRBJ1-2; the D gene is not confidently resolved. The sequenced part of the CDR3 DNA is TGTGCCAGCTCACCAGGCACGGCAGGCGATGGC. Translated, this gives CASSPGTAGDG. The complete CDR3 sequence is CASSPGTAGDGYTF.